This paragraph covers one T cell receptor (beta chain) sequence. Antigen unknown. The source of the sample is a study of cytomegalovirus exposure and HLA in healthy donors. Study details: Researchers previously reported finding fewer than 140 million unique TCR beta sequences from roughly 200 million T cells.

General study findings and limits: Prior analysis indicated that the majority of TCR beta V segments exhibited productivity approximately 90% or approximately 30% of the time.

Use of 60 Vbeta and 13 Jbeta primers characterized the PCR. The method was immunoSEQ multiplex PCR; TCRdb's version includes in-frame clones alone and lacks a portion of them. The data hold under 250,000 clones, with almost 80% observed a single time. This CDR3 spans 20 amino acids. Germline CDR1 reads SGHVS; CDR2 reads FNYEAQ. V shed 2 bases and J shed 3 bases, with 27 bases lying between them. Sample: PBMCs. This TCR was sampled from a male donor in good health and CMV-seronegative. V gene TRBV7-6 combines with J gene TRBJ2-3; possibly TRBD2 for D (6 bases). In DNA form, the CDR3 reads TGTGCCAGCAGCTTACAGGACTACCGTGGATCCCCGATCCAGACAGATACGCAGTATTTT. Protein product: CASSLQDYRGSPIQTDTQYF.